The 5 T cell receptor beta chains given below trace back to one sample, sequenced in a study of Tregs in tolerant kidney transplant recipients. The antigens of these receptors remain unknown. This table comes from immunoSEQ multiplex PCR, and its TCRdb copy is limited to in-frame clones, with some not included. The repertoire holds around 11,000 clones, about 93% seen once, with about 6% in the top ten. The material sequenced was Tregs from blood cultured with allogeneic cells, taken before the transplant. The source is a human patient who received a combined kidney and bone marrow transplant.

The rearrangement joins TRBV2 to TRBJ2-3, with a tentative D call TRBD2 (6 bases). The CDR3 has 16 residues. Germline V gene sequence: CDR1 SNHLY, CDR2 FYNNEI. The V and J ends lost 1 base and 2 bases respectively, with 13 bases between them. In DNA, the CDR3 is TGTGCCAGCAGTGAAGATGGCGGGGCATCCACAGATACGCAGTATTTT. Translation gives CASSEDGGASTDTQYF.

This rearrangement joins TRBV5-1 to TRBJ1-5, with D perhaps TRBD1 (5 bases). Germline values: CDR1 SGHRS, CDR2 YFSETQ. V lost 5 bases, J lost 11 bases, and 17 bases lay in between. The CDR3 has 13 amino acids. The CDR3 spells CASRPDTRGAQHF. CDR3 DNA: TGCGCCAGCAGGCCCGATACGAGAGGGGCCCAGCATTTT.

CDR3 sequence (DNA): TGCAGTGCTAGAGCAAACGAGCAGTACTTC. Translated, it gives CSARANEQYF. This chain links TRBV20-1 with TRBJ2-7; D is undetermined. This CDR3 contains 10 residues. CDR1 and CDR2 from the germline V gene are DFQATT and SNEGSKA (reference sequence). Trimming took 1 base from V and 5 from J, leaving 3 bases between them.

This chain's CDR3 is CASSEWAGARTDTQYF. In DNA, the CDR3 is TGTGCCAGCAGTGAATGGGCGGGGGCGAGGACAGATACGCAGTATTTT. The chain uses TRBV6-1 and TRBJ2-3; TRBD2 might be the D (7 bases). The CDR3 loop spans 16 amino acids. V was shortened by 2 bases and J by 3 bases, with 15 bases between the two germline ends. Germline CDR1 is MNHNS and CDR2 is SASEGT.

The chain is built from TRBV12-5 and TRBJ1-1, with unresolved D. V lost 5 bases and J lost 1, with 11 bases in between. This CDR3 region has 14 residues. Germline lookup yields CDR1 LGHNT and CDR2 FRNRAP. CDR3 DNA sequence: TGTGCTAGTGGTCGCTTACAAACGAACACTGAAGCTTTCTTT. Protein: CASGRLQTNTEAFF.